This T cell receptor (beta chain) is drawn from a study of vaccination effects on CD4 cells after COVID-19. Whole-study context: Two recovered convalescent patients were sampled 16 days and one week pre-vaccination.

ViraFEST expansion of antigen-specific CD4+ T cells with viral peptide pools preceded sequencing. Culturing for more than 9 days preceded CD4+ T cell isolation. According to PCR results, the person was infected with SARS-CoV-2 between March and December 2020. Libraries were prepared by immunoSEQ multiplex PCR; TCRdb keeps only in-frame clonotypes and omits some of them. The sample has nearly 45,000 clones, more than 60% seen once. Regarding this clone: Antigen specificity is unknown.

CDR1 and CDR2 from the germline V gene are SEHNR and FQNEAQ (reference sequence). V lost 4 bases to trimming and J lost 9 bases, with 16 bases between them. The CDR3 totals 14 residues. Notes on the study in general: Marked clonal contraction of both clone types appeared late after vaccination. New vaccine-induced clones dominated convalescents' post-vaccine spike-reactive clones.

This sequence was found in a human donor who had a prior SARS-CoV-2 infection. The sample in question was CD4+ T cells from PBMCs cultured with a peptide pool, obtained before COVID-19 vaccination. This rearrangement joins TRBV7-9 to TRBJ2-1; D gene uncertain. The CDR3: CASSSPLLRFEQFF. For the CDR3, the DNA is TGTGCCAGCAGCTCCCCCTTGCTACGATTTGAGCAGTTCTTC.